This T cell receptor (beta chain) was recorded in a study of control samples from healthy donors and cancer patients. Trimming removed 10 bases from V and 0 bases from J, with 15 bases in between. The CDR3 covers 14 residues. Per germline, CDR1 MNHEY and CDR2 SVGAGI. Produced via immunoSEQ multiplex PCR; TCRdb's table is partial and in-frame only. This sample has roughly 69,000 clones, with over 75% found just once. V gene TRBV6-5 combines with J gene TRBJ1-1; D is uncertain. The sequence came from a woman between 50 and 59 years old with head and neck cancer. Material: PBMCs. CDR3 amino acids: CATESRILNTEAFF. As DNA, the CDR3 is TGTGCCACAGAGTCCCGAATCCTGAACACTGAAGCTTTCTTT.